The rows below give T cell receptor beta chains drawn from one sample of a study of siplizumab effects on memory and regulatory T cells. The method was immunoSEQ multiplex PCR; TCRdb's version includes in-frame clones alone and lacks a portion of them. The data show tens of thousands of clones, about 90% seen once. The sample consisted of CD8+ T cells sorted from blood. The receptors derive from a human donor in good health. Each CDR3 is given with its conserved first and last residue. A D gene is named only where the DNA matches it firmly. The listing skips clone size in some rows; elsewhere it reads once, few, many or a size class.

>TRBJ1-1|14|TRBV4-1|-|-
CASSPPLSNTEAFF
TGCGCCAGCAGCCCACCCTTGTCGAACACTGAAGCTTTCTTT
>TRBJ1-5|14|TRBV2|-|TRBD1
CASSETGAHQPQHF
TGTGCCAGCAGCGAGACAGGGGCACATCAGCCCCAGCATTTT
>TRBJ2-1|13|TRBV29-1|-|-
CSVEPGAYNEQFF
TGCAGCGTTGAACCGGGGGCTTACAATGAGCAGTTCTTC
>TRBJ1-4|15|TRBV4-1|-|-
CASSQEAEISGKLFF
TGCGCCAGCAGCCAAGAGGCGGAGATCTCGGGGAAACTGTTTTTT
>TRBJ2-5|13|TRBV6-5|once|-
CASGLAEKETQYF
TGTGCCAGCGGATTAGCGGAAAAAGAGACCCAGTACTTC
>TRBJ2-5|14|TRBV7-9|-|-
CASSLAQGRETQYF
TGTGCCAGCAGCTTAGCTCAGGGACGCGAGACCCAGTACTTC
>TRBJ2-1|11|TRBV20-1|-|-
CSARAAYEQFF
TGCAGTGCTAGAGCGGCCTATGAGCAGTTCTTC
>TRBJ2-1|15|TRBV29-1|-|-
CSVAPDLSSYNEQFF
TGCAGCGTTGCTCCGGACTTAAGCTCCTACAATGAGCAGTTCTTC
>TRBJ1-1|14|TRBV5-6|-|-
CASSFGTENTEAFF
TGTGCCAGCAGCTTCGGGACCGAGAACACTGAAGCTTTCTTT
>TRBJ1-6|17|TRBV7-2|-|TRBD1
CASSYRQGYAYNSPLHF
TGTGCCAGCAGCTACCGACAGGGGTACGCCTATAATTCACCCCTCCACTTT
>TRBJ2-3|15|TRBV27|-|-
CASRSLGTSTDTQYF
TGTGCCAGCAGGTCGCTAGGTACTAGCACAGATACGCAGTATTTT
>TRBJ2-7|13|TRBV5-1|once|-
CASSLRQSYEQYF
TGCGCCAGCAGCCTACGACAGAGCTACGAGCAGTACTTC
>TRBJ2-7|18|TRBV15|-|-
CATSTAPPTKGGNYEQYF
TGTGCCACCAGCACAGCACCCCCTACTAAAGGAGGCAACTACGAGCAGTACTTC
>TRBJ1-1|15|TRBV13|-|-
CASSSKRHLNTEAFF
TGTGCCAGCAGCTCCAAGAGACATCTGAACACTGAAGCTTTCTTT
>TRBJ1-1|15|TRBV5-4|-|-
CASSLEGSLNTEAFF
TGTGCCAGCAGCTTGGAAGGATCCCTGAACACTGAAGCTTTCTTT
>TRBJ2-5|14|TRBV5-4|-|-
CASSLVGSPETQYF
TGTGCCAGCAGCTTGGTCGGCTCCCCGGAGACCCAGTACTTC
>TRBJ2-5|15|TRBV18|-|-
CASSPAKDRPETQYF
TGTGCCAGCTCACCGGCAAAAGACAGGCCGGAGACCCAGTACTTC
>TRBJ1-1|15|TRBV13|-|-
CASSGREYGRMGAFF
TGTGCCAGCAGCGGGAGAGAGTACGGCAGGATGGGAGCTTTCTTT
>TRBJ1-2|17|TRBV6-1|-|-
CASSDLRQGIANYGYTF
TGTGCCAGCAGTGATCTTCGGCAGGGCATAGCTAACTATGGCTACACCTTC
>TRBJ2-3|11|TRBV27|-|-
CASSRGDTQYF
TGTGCCAGCAGTCGAGGAGATACGCAGTATTTT
>TRBJ1-4|15|TRBV10-3|-|TRBD1
CAISQGAADNEKLFF
TGTGCCATCAGCCAGGGGGCGGCCGATAATGAAAAACTGTTTTTT
>TRBJ2-3|14|TRBV29-1|-|-
CSVEGGYRTDTQYF
TGCAGCGTTGAAGGGGGGTATAGGACAGATACGCAGTATTTT
>TRBJ2-1|18|TRBV7-8|-|TRBD2
CASSLIGRRLAEDNEQFF
TGTGCCAGCAGCTTAATAGGCCGCCGACTAGCGGAGGACAATGAGCAGTTCTTC
>TRBJ2-7|16|TRBV9|-|TRBD2
CASSVGLAGEDYEQYF
TGTGCCAGCAGCGTAGGCCTAGCGGGAGAAGATTACGAGCAGTACTTC
>TRBJ2-1|14|TRBV6-5|-|TRBD2
CASSYKRGAGEQFF
TGTGCCAGCAGTTACAAGCGGGGGGCGGGTGAGCAGTTCTTC
>TRBJ1-1|15|TRBV5-1|-|-
CASSLLGGLFAEAFF
TGCGCCAGCAGCCTCCTTGGGGGGTTATTCGCTGAAGCTTTCTTT
>TRBJ2-1|13|TRBV5-4|-|-
CASSHLSYNEQFF
TGTGCCAGCAGCCATCTGTCCTACAATGAGCAGTTCTTC
>TRBJ2-7|15|TRBV19|-|-
CASRGWAGSVLEQYF
TGTGCCAGTAGGGGATGGGCAGGTAGCGTTCTCGAGCAGTACTTC
>TRBJ2-1|16|TRBV27|-|TRBD2
CASSPLAGLIPNEQFF
TGTGCCAGCAGTCCTTTAGCGGGACTGATACCTAATGAGCAGTTCTTC